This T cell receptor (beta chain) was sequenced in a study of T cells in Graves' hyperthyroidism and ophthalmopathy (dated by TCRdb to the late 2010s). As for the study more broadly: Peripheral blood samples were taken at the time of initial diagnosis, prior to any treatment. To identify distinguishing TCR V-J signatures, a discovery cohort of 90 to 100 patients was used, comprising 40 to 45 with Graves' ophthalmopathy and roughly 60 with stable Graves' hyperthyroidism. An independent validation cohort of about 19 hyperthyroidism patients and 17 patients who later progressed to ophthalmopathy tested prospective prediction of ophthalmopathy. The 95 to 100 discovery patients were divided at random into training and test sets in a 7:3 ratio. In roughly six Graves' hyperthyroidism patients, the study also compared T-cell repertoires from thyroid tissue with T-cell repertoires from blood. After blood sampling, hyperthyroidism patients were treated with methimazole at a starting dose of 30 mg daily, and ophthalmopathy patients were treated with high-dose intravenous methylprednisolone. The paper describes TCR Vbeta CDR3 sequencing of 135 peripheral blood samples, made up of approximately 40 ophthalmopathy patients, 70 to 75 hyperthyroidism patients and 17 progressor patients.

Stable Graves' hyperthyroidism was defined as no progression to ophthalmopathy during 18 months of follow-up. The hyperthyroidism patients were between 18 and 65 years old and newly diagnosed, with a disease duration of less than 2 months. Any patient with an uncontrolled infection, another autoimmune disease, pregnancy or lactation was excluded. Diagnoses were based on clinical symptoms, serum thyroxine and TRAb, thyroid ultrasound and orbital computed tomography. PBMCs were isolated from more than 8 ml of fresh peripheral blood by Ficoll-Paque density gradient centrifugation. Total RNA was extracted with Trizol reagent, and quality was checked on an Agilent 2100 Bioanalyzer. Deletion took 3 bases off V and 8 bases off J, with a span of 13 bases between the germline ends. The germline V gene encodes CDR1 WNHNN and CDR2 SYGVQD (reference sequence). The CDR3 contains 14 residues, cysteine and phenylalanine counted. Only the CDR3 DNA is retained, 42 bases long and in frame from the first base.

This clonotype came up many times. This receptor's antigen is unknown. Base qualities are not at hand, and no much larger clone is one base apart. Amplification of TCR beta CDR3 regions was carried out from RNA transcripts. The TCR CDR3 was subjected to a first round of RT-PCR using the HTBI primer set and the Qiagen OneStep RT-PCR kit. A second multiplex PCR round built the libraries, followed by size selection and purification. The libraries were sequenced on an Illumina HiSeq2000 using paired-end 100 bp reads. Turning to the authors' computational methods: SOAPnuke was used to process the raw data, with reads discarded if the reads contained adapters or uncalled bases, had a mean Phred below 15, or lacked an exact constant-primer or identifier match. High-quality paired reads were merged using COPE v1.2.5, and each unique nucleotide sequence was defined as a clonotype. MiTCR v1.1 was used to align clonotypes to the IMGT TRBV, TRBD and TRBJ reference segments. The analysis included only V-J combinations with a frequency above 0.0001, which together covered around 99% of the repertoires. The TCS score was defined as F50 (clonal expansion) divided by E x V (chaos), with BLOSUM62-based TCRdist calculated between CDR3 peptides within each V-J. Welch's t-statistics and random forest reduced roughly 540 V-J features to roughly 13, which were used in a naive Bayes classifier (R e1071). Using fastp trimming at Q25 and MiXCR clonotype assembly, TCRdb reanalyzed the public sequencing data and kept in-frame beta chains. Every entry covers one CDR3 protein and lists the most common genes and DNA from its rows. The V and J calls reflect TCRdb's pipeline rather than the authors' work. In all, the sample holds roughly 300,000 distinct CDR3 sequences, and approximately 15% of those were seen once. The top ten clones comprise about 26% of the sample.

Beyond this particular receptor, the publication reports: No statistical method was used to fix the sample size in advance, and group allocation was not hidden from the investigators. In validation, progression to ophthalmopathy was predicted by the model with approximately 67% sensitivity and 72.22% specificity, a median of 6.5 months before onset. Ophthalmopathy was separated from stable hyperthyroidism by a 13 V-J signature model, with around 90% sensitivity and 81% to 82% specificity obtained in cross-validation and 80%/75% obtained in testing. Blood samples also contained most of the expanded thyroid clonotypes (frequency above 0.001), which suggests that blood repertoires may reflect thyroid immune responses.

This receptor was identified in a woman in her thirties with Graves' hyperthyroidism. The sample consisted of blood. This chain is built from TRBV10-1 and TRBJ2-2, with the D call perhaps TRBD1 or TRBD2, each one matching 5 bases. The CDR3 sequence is CASSDVREYGELFF. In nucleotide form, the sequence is TGCGCCAGCAGTGATGTCAGGGAGTATGGGGAGCTGTTTTTT.